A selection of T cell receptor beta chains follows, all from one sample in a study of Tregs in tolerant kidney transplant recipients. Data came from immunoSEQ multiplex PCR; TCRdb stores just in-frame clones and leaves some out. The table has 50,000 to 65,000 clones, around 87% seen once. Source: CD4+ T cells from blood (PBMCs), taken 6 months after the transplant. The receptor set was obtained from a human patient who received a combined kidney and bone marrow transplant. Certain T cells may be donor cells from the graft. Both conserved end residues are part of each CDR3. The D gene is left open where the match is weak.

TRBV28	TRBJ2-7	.	CASSPTGPLYEQYF
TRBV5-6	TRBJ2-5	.	CASSLVRSETQYF
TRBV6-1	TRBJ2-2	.	CASSERQRRNTGELFF
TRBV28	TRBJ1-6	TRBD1	CASSPPGQGISPLHF
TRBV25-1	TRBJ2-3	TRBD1	CASFDTGGGTDTQYF
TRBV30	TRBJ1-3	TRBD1	CAYQRGTGRNTIYF
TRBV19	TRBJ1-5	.	CASGIPQVRNQPQHF
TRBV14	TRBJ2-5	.	CASSLEGWGTQYF
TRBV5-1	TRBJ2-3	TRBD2	CASSYTLAGYTDTQYF
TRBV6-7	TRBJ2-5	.	CAPDVGRDQETQYF
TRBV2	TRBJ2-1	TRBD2	CASKHPGLAENEQFF
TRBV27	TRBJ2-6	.	CASSLGWAPGANVLTF
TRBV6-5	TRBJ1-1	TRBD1	CASLQGAYTEAFF
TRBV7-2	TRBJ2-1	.	CASSLVASNNEQFF
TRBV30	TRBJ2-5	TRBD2	CAWTREGRETQYF
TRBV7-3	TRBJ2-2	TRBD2	CASSPRGGSGSTGELFF
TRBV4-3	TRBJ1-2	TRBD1	CASSQRQQGDYGYTF
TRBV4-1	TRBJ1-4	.	CASSTQDRFATNEKLFF
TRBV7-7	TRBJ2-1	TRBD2	CASSLSQAGEKFF
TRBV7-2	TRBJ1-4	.	CASSPRQLQGGKLFF
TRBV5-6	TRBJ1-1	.	CASSLGRGMTEAFF
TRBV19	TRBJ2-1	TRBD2	CASSFLGEGFNEQFF
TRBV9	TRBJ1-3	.	CASSVDPTWAESSGNTIYF
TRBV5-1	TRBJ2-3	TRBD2	CASSSRGGGEDTQYF
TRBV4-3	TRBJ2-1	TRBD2	CASSQSSGYSYNEQFF
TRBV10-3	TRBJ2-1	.	CAIAVAGSSYNEQFF
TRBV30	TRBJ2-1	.	CAWSVLSQPSEQFF
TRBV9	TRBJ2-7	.	CASSVLAVSYEQYF
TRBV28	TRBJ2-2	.	CASSLSQSNTGELFF
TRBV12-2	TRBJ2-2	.	CAKNRRVAGELFF
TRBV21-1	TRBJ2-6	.	CASSKGQGYGANVLTF
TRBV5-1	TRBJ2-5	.	CASSFREQRKETQYF
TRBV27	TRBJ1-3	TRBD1	CASSLRGQGAGNTIYF
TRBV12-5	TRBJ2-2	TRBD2	CASGLVATPREAGELFF
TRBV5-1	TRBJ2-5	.	CASSSQETQYF
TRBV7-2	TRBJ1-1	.	CASSRDSTEAFF
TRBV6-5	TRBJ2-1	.	CASSYQNEQFF
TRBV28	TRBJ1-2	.	CASSFVQLYGYTF
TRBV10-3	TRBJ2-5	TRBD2	CAISVSGRAIEETQYF
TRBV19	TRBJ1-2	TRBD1	CASSRDRGSYTF
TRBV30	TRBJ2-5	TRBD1	CAWSQGAGETQYF
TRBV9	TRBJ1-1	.	CASSRGNTEAFF
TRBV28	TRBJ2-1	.	CASSSGGSTNEQFF
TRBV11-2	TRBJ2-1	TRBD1	CASSLVGRGPYNEQFF
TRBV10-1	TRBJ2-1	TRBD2	CASRAGLAGISSYNEQFF
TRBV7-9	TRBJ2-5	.	CATKKGAGETQYF
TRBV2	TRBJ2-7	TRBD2	CASSEETSGGGSSYEQYF
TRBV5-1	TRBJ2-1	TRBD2	CASSSLSGITYNEQFF
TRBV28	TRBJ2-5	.	CASTVMGASQETQYF
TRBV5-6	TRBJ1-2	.	CASSLVVSANYGYTF
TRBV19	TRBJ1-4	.	CASSRPSRSEKLFF
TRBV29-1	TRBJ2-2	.	CSVEQRNTGELFF
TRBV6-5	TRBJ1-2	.	CASSRTANYGYTF
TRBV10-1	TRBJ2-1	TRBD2	CASSPRTSGWNEQFF
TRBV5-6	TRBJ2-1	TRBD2	CASRPTSPEQFF